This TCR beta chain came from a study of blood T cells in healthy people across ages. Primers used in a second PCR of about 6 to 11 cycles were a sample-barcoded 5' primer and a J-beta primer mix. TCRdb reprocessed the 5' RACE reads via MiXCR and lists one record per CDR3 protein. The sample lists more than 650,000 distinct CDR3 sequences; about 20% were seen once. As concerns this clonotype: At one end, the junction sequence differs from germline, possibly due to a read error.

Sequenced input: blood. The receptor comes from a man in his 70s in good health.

CDR3 in DNA: TGTGCCAGCAGTCCTAGCGGGTTCACAGATGCGCAGTATTTT. Encoded protein: CASSPSGFTDAQYF. V gene TRBV12-3 or TRBV12-4 combines with J gene TRBJ2-3; TRBD2 matches at 8 bases. This CDR3 is built from 14 residues.